This is a list of T cell receptor beta chains from one sample in a study of CD8 T cells in ankylosing spondylitis. TCRdb analysed the 5' RACE reads with MiXCR anew, one entry per CDR3 protein. The sample consists of approximately 260,000 distinct CDR3 sequences, approximately 9% of them appearing once. Sequenced input: blood, either unsorted or a sorted T cell fraction (not recorded which). The source is a male donor with ankylosing spondylitis or in good health (not recorded which). Each CDR3 is given with its conserved first and last residue. Fields, in order: CDR3 protein, CDR3 DNA, D gene, V gene, J gene, clone size. D genes are given only for firm matches. A row's size may be missing; if present it is once, few, many or a size class.

CASSLPPNYEQYF,TGTGCCAGCAGCTTACCTCCTAACTACGAGCAGTACTTC,.,TRBV7-2,TRBJ2-7,many
CASSLGVGQQNTEAFF,TGCGCCAGCAGCTTGGGTGTGGGACAGCAGAACACTGAAGCTTTCTTT,TRBD1,TRBV5-1,TRBJ1-1,many
CASSIWRQQSNTEAFF,TGTGCCAGTAGTATCTGGAGGCAACAATCGAACACTGAAGCTTTCTTT,.,TRBV19,TRBJ1-1,.
CASSFSSGHLPYEQYF,TGTGCCAGCAGTTTCTCTTCGGGACACCTACCCTACGAGCAGTACTTC,.,TRBV27,TRBJ2-7,many
CSARDRDSLGSTEAFF,TGCAGTGCTAGAGATAGGGACTCATTAGGAAGCACTGAAGCTTTCTTT,.,TRBV20-1,TRBJ1-1,few
CAWTPRWSAPEQFF,TGTGCCTGGACCCCTCGATGGAGCGCTCCTGAGCAGTTCTTC,.,TRBV30,TRBJ2-1,few
CASSEGQGGYEQYF,TGCGCCAGCAGCGAGGGACAGGGAGGCTACGAGCAGTACTTC,TRBD1,TRBV5-1,TRBJ2-7,many
CASSQDGPFGGGTSDTQYF,TGTGCCAGCAGCCAAGACGGCCCTTTCGGGGGAGGCACATCAGATACGCAGTATTTT,.,TRBV3-1,TRBJ2-3,.
CASRTRGSNQPQHF,TGTGCCAGCAGAACAAGGGGTAGCAATCAGCCCCAGCATTTT,.,TRBV21-1,TRBJ1-5,many
CASSLDRLAGGAAKNIQYF,TGTGCCAGCAGCCTGGACAGACTAGCGGGAGGAGCAGCCAAAAACATTCAGTACTTC,TRBD2,TRBV5-4,TRBJ2-4,.
CASSPTVDSNQPQHF,TGTGCCAGCAGCCCGACAGTCGATAGCAATCAGCCCCAGCATTTT,.,TRBV7-2,TRBJ1-5,few
CSARDSGGGTGELFF,TGCAGTGCTAGAGATAGCGGGGGGGGAACCGGGGAGCTGTTTTTT,TRBD2,TRBV20-1,TRBJ2-2,many
CASTTPGTGGRGYTF,TGTGCCAGCACCACACCCGGGACAGGGGGCCGTGGCTACACCTTC,TRBD1,TRBV6-1,TRBJ1-2,many
CSAPGHSNQPQHF,TGCAGTGCACCGGGGCATAGCAATCAGCCCCAGCATTTT,.,TRBV20-1,TRBJ1-5,many
CASSLQGYGEAFF,TGCGCCAGCAGCTTACAGGGGTACGGTGAAGCTTTCTTT,TRBD1,TRBV5-1,TRBJ1-1,.
CASSPIQSRDSYGYTF,TGTGCCAGCTCACCAATTCAGTCCCGGGACAGTTACGGCTACACCTTC,TRBD1,TRBV18,TRBJ1-2,many
CSVEQVAGGFTDTQYF,TGCAGCGTTGAACAGGTAGCGGGGGGATTCACAGATACGCAGTATTTT,TRBD2,TRBV29-1,TRBJ2-3,many
CASSVAGTGLFTEAFF,TGTGCCAGTAGTGTGGCCGGGACAGGGCTGTTCACTGAAGCTTTCTTT,TRBD1,TRBV19,TRBJ1-1,many
CASSARGAAGNTIYF,TGTGCCAGCAGCGCACGGGGGGCAGCTGGAAACACCATATATTTT,.,TRBV11-3,TRBJ1-3,few
CASSEGLNTDTQYF,TGTGCCAGCAGCGAGGGACTAAATACGGATACGCAGTATTTT,TRBD2,TRBV7-2,TRBJ2-3,many
CSALPGGTEQYF,TGCAGTGCTCTACCCGGGGGGACCGAGCAGTACTTC,TRBD2,TRBV20-1,TRBJ2-7,many
CAWKLSDTEAFF,TGTGCCTGGAAACTATCTGACACTGAAGCTTTCTTT,.,TRBV30,TRBJ1-1,many
CASSGGLAGVIDTQYF,TGTGCCAGCAGTGGCGGACTAGCGGGAGTTATAGATACGCAGTATTTT,TRBD2,TRBV6-1,TRBJ2-3,many
CATSYSGDTEAFF,TGTGCCACCAGCTACTCGGGGGACACTGAAGCTTTCTTT,.,TRBV15,TRBJ1-1,.
CASSLRALAGADNEQFF,TGCGCCAGCAGCCTCAGGGCACTAGCGGGAGCGGACAATGAGCAGTTCTTC,TRBD2,TRBV4-3,TRBJ2-1,many
CASSFKREATQYF,TGTGCCAGCAGTTTCAAGCGGGAGGCTACGCAGTATTTT,TRBD2,TRBV6-2/TRBV6-3,TRBJ2-3,few
CASSQDLDEQYF,TGCGCCAGCAGCCAAGATCTGGACGAGCAGTACTTC,.,TRBV4-1,TRBJ2-7,many
CATSRDRARYNEQFF,TGTGCCACCAGCAGAGATCGGGCCAGGTACAATGAGCAGTTCTTC,.,TRBV15,TRBJ2-1,many
CSVVASGSYSYEQYF,TGCAGCGTTGTGGCTAGCGGGAGTTACTCCTACGAGCAGTACTTC,TRBD2,TRBV29-1,TRBJ2-7,many
CASSLTASGANYGYTF,TGTGCCAGCAGTTTGACGGCGTCAGGAGCTAACTATGGCTACACCTTC,.,TRBV27,TRBJ1-2,many
CASSALWTGRETQYF,TGTGCCAGCAGTGCCCTTTGGACCGGTCGGGAGACCCAGTACTTC,.,TRBV27,TRBJ2-5,many
CASSQDKGAWDYGYTF,TGCGCCAGCAGCCAAGATAAGGGGGCATGGGACTATGGCTACACCTTC,TRBD1,TRBV4-3,TRBJ1-2,many
CASSTGASNQPQHF,TGTGCCAGCAGCACAGGGGCTAGCAATCAGCCCCAGCATTTT,TRBD1,TRBV6-1,TRBJ1-5,many
CASSLGGGYSYNEQFF,TGTGCCAGCAGCTTGGGCGGGGGATACTCCTACAATGAGCAGTTCTTC,TRBD2,TRBV11-2,TRBJ2-1,many
CASSLNSFQGPPAGAFF,TGTGCCAGCAGCTTGAATTCGTTCCAGGGACCCCCCGCAGGAGCTTTCTTT,.,TRBV5-6,TRBJ1-1,many
CASGQDNEQFF,TGTGCCAGCGGACAGGACAATGAGCAGTTCTTC,TRBD1,TRBV7-9,TRBJ2-1,.
CSASVQGSTYEQYF,TGCAGTGCTAGTGTCCAGGGGAGTACCTACGAGCAGTACTTC,.,TRBV20-1,TRBJ2-7,.
CASSISTGFATGELFF,TGTGCCAGTAGTATATCGACAGGGTTTGCCACCGGGGAGCTGTTTTTT,TRBD1,TRBV19,TRBJ2-2,few
CSARDTGQGGNIQYF,TGCAGTGCTAGAGATACGGGACAGGGCGGGAACATTCAGTACTTC,TRBD1,TRBV20-1,TRBJ2-4,few
CAIRAQLTAGSRSDTQYF,TGTGCCATCAGGGCCCAGCTCACCGCGGGGTCCCGGTCGGATACGCAGTATTTT,.,TRBV10-3,TRBJ2-3,.
CASSSLGRAGYTF,TGTGCCAGCAGCTCACTCGGCCGAGCGGGCTACACCTTC,.,TRBV6-5,TRBJ1-2,.
CASSLARSGFGVSYEQYF,TGTGCCAGCAGCTTAGCGCGTTCGGGGTTCGGAGTGTCCTACGAGCAGTACTTC,.,TRBV7-2,TRBJ2-7,many
CASSLRQGNSPLHF,TGTGCCAGCAGCTTAAGGCAGGGTAATTCACCCCTCCACTTT,.,TRBV11-2,TRBJ1-6,many
CASSLGTGGEDTEAFF,TGCGCCAGCAGCTTGGGGACAGGGGGCGAGGACACTGAAGCTTTCTTT,TRBD1,TRBV5-1,TRBJ1-1,many
CASSLAGRGNEQFF,TGCGCCAGCAGCTTGGCGGGGCGCGGCAATGAGCAGTTCTTC,.,TRBV5-1,TRBJ2-1,few
CASSVDSHNSPLHF,TGTGCCAGCAGCGTGGACAGCCATAATTCACCCCTCCACTTT,.,TRBV5-4,TRBJ1-6,many
CSARAVGSSYNEQFF,TGCAGTGCTAGAGCGGTGGGAAGCTCCTACAATGAGCAGTTCTTC,.,TRBV20-1,TRBJ2-1,many
CASSLLRGGTDTQYF,TGTGCCAGCAGCTTACTTCGGGGCGGCACAGATACGCAGTATTTT,.,TRBV7-2,TRBJ2-3,.